These 10 T cell receptor beta chains were sequenced from one sample in a study of cytomegalovirus exposure and HLA in healthy donors (dated by TCRdb to the late 2010s). Library preparation was by the immunoSEQ multiplex PCR assay. For the multiplex PCR, a mixture combining 60 forward primers for TCR Vbeta segments and 13 reverse primers for TCR Jbeta segments was used. Drawn from immuneACCESS, this table holds only the in-frame rearrangements with V and J called that TCRdb kept. Clones are partly lost; checked studies trace under half to an unresolved V gene and leave the rest unexplained. The sample contains 210,000 or so clones, 76% of them found a single time. 0.63% of the sample is in the top ten clones. Sample: PBMCs. The receptors here all came from a young man in good health and CMV-seronegative.

This chain uses TRBV6-1 with TRBJ2-1, with a possible D match to TRBD1 (5 bases). Between the trimmed V and J ends, which lost 8 bases and 0 bases, there was a span of 14 bases. Germline assignment: CDR1 MNHNS and CDR2 SASEGT. This CDR3 is 15 amino acids long. This CDR3 is CASHLQDRSYNEQFF. In DNA, the CDR3 is TGTGCCAGCCATTTACAGGACCGCTCCTACAATGAGCAGTTCTTC.

The rearrangement uses TRBV30 and TRBJ1-3; TRBD1 aligns across 8 bases. Germline CDR1 and CDR2: GTSNPN and SVGIG (reference sequence). Losses at the gene ends were 1 base for V and 7 bases for J; bases not matched to a gene: 6. The CDR3 has 14 amino acids. CDR3 in DNA: TGTGCCTGGAGTGCTGGACAGGGCACGAACACCATATATTTT. This encodes CAWSAGQGTNTIYF.

The V gene is TRBV21-1, the J gene TRBJ2-7; TRBD1 reflects the table's D call only, with no check against the DNA. TRBV21-1 represents a pseudogene. The CDR3 extends over 16 amino acids. This CDR3 is CASSAPGTGRRYEQYF. CDR3 in DNA: TGTGCCAGCAGCGCCCCCGGGACAGGGAGGAGATACGAGCAGTACTTC.

The chain has TRBV7-3 and TRBJ2-1, with TRBD2 identical over 10 bases. This CDR3 is built from 15 residues. Germline V gene data show CDR1 as SGHTA and CDR2 as FQGTGA. The ends lost 5 bases at V and 4 bases at J; junction bases unmatched: 5. CDR3 protein: CASSLGLANYNEQFF. The CDR3 bases are TGTGCCAGCAGCCTGGGACTAGCGAATTACAATGAGCAGTTCTTC.

V and J are TRBV29-1 and TRBJ2-7; possibly TRBD1 for D (7 bases). The V end was cut by 0 bases, the J end by 3 bases, with 12 bases between. The CDR3 covers 14 residues. Germline CDR1 is SQVTM and CDR2 is ANQGSEA. The CDR3: CSVEERQGGYEQYF. Here the CDR3 DNA reads TGCAGCGTTGAAGAAAGACAGGGAGGCTACGAGCAGTACTTC.

This chain connects TRBV6-5 to TRBJ2-7; TRBD2 matches 7 bases. With 0 bases clipped from V and 3 bases from J, the junction kept 5 bases outside the gene matches. In germline, CDR1 is MNHEY, CDR2 SVGAGI. CDR3 length: 15 residues. CDR3 coding DNA: TGTGCCAGCAGTTACTCCTGGCGGGGGAACTACGAGCAGTACTTC. Protein: CASSYSWRGNYEQYF.

The CDR3 is CASSSPSGNTEAFF. The CDR3 bases are TGTGCCAGCAGTTCCCCCTCAGGGAACACTGAAGCTTTCTTT. This chain joins TRBV28 and TRBJ1-1, with no clear D. The CDR3 sequence is 14 residues long. Germline assignment: CDR1 MDHEN and CDR2 SYDVKM. V was shortened by 4 bases and J by 1 base, with 10 bases between the two germline ends. Full variable domain (remainder filled in from reference TRBV28 and TRBJ1-1): DVKVTQSSRYLVKRTGEKVFLECVQDMDHENMFWYRQDPGLGLRLIYFSYDVKMKEKGDIPEGYSVSREKKERFSLILESASTNQTSMYLCASSSPSGNTEAFFGQGTRLTVV.

The CDR3 here is CASSMDRVGNTIYF. The CDR3 region has the DNA TGTGCCAGCAGTATGGACAGGGTGGGAAACACCATATATTTT. This chain uses TRBV28 with TRBJ1-3; 8 bases agree with TRBD1. This CDR3 spans 14 amino acids. Germline assignment: CDR1 MDHEN and CDR2 SYDVKM. The trim removed 5 bases at V and 4 bases at J, leaving 4 bases unmatched.

J is TRBJ2-7 and V is TRBV5-1; 7 bases align to TRBD1. The CDR3 totals 16 residues. In germline, CDR1 is SGHRS, CDR2 YFSETQ. After removal of 0 bases from V and 0 bases from J, the junction contained 6 bases not matched to a gene. The DNA of the CDR3 is TGCGCCAGCAGCTTGGCCAGGACAGGAGGCTCCTACGAGCAGTACTTC. The encoded protein is CASSLARTGGSYEQYF.

This chain connects TRBV5-8 to TRBJ2-7; possibly TRBD2 for D (6 bases). CDR1 and CDR2 from the germline V gene are SGHTS and YDEGEE. This CDR3 region has 15 residues. The CDR3: CGAGPLAEGLDEQYF. CDR3 DNA: TGTGGCGCCGGACCCTTGGCGGAGGGACTGGACGAGCAGTACTTC.